This T cell receptor (beta chain) emerged from a study of radiotherapy plus CTLA-4 blockade in lung cancer. Study details: Objective responses were documented in around 19% of patients, with disease control in 25% to 35%.

This CDR3 region has 13 residues. Germline loops: CDR1 MNHEY, CDR2 SMNVEV (reference sequence). V lost 5 bases and J lost 4; bases outside the gene matches: 2. Libraries were prepared by immunoSEQ multiplex PCR; TCRdb keeps only in-frame clonotypes and omits some of them. The sample lists 26,000 or so clones, over 75% occurring once. The sequence was obtained from a human donor with non-small cell lung cancer who had stable disease on radiotherapy plus ipilimumab. The chain has TRBV27 and TRBJ1-1; 9 positions agree with TRBD1. The sequencing used peripheral blood, collected from a patient treated with radiotherapy plus ipilimumab. This CDR3 reads CASSRDRVTEAFF. CDR3 nucleotide sequence: TGTGCCAGCAGTCGGGACAGGGTCACTGAAGCTTTCTTT.